Following are 4 T cell receptor beta chains from one sample sequenced in a study of response to subunit inactivated influenza vaccine. TCRdb passed the RT-PCR reads through MiXCR, listing each CDR3 protein once. The table includes hundreds of thousands of distinct CDR3 sequences, less than 20% detected once. Sequenced material: PBMCs from blood, taken 11 to 12 days after vaccination. These receptors all stem from a middle-aged man who received an inactivated influenza vaccine.

This chain joins TRBV10-3 and TRBJ1-1; 8 bases align to TRBD1. Unmatched junction bases numbered 2, after V lost 4 bases and J lost 4 bases. The germline V gene has CDR1 ENHRY and CDR2 SYGVKD. The CDR3 has 13 amino acids. CDR3 DNA sequence: TGTGCCATCAGTGGGACAGGGACCACTGAAGCTTTCTTT. Translating it yields CAISGTGTTEAFF.

As concerns this clonotype: At one end the junction does not follow the germline gene, possibly because of a read error. V is TRBV6-2 or TRBV6-3 and J is TRBJ2-7; 8 bases line up with TRBD2. CDR3 length: 15 amino acids. The germline V gene encodes CDR1 MNHEY and CDR2 SVGEGT. CDR3 sequence: CACSYRAGASYEQYF. In DNA, the CDR3 is TGTGCCTGCAGTTACAGAGCGGGGGCTTCCTACGAGCAGTACTTC.

This clonotype came up a few times. The chain has TRBV20-1 and TRBJ2-3; 9 bases map to TRBD2. Germline CDR1 DFQATT, CDR2 SNEGSKA (reference sequence). The CDR3 totals 15 residues. V was clipped by 4 bases and J by 2 bases; unmatched bases: 7. The CDR3 is CSATWTSVYTDTQYF. CDR3 bases: TGCAGTGCTACTTGGACTAGCGTCTACACAGATACGCAGTATTTT.

The chain links TRBV11-1 to TRBJ1-1; TRBD1 matches at 11 bases. The CDR3 totals 18 residues. Germline trimming cut 3 bases from V and 3 bases from J; bases unmatched to any gene: 12. The germline gives CDR1 SGHAT, CDR2 FQDESV (reference sequence). DNA of the CDR3: TGTGCCAGCAGCTTCCGTTGGACAGGGGGCCCCGGGGACACTGAAGCTTTCTTT. This encodes CASSFRWTGGPGDTEAFF.